The 21 T cell receptor beta chains listed next were all sequenced from one sample in a study of blood T cell repertoires in COVID-19. The protocol was immunoSEQ multiplex PCR, while the TCRdb copy is restricted to in-frame clones and leaves out a portion. The table records 130,000 or so clones, about 80% of them present only once. The specimen sequenced was PBMCs or T cells enriched from blood (not recorded which). The receptors originated from a man in his forties or fifties who had recovered from COVID-19.

The chain links TRBV2 to TRBJ1-2; possibly TRBD1 for D (5 bases). This CDR3 region has 14 residues. CDR1 is SNHLY, CDR2 FYNNEI, per germline. The V end lost 8 bases, the J end lost 4 bases, and 17 bases lay between the germline ends. The CDR3 loop reads CASAPGRGLYGYTF. CDR3 DNA sequence: TGTGCCAGCGCCCCAGGGAGGGGCCTCTATGGCTACACCTTC.

This sequence joins TRBV28 and TRBJ1-1; D is ambiguous. The CDR3 is 13 amino acids. V lost 3 bases to trimming and J lost 0 bases, with 5 bases between them. Germline CDR1 and CDR2: MDHEN and SYDVKM. CDR3: CASSFMLNTEAFF. DNA for the CDR3: TGTGCCAGCAGTTTTATGTTGAACACTGAAGCTTTCTTT.

CDR3 residues: CASSRQGEVVGYTF. The DNA for the CDR3 is TGTGCCAGCAGCCGACAGGGGGAAGTCGTTGGCTACACCTTC. The chain recombines TRBV3-1 (or the pseudogene TRBV3-2) with TRBJ1-2; TRBD1 aligns across 9 bases. The ends lost 4 bases at V and 7 bases at J; junction bases unmatched: 7. The CDR3 length is 14 residues. Per germline, CDR1 LGHDT and CDR2 YNNKEL (reference sequence).

V is TRBV13 and J is TRBJ1-6, with D maybe TRBD1 (6 bases). Germline loops: CDR1 PRHDT, CDR2 FYEKMQ (reference sequence). This CDR3 spans 14 amino acids. V was trimmed by 3 bases and J by 7 bases, leaving 10 bases between them. DNA of the CDR3: TGTGCCAGCAGCTTCCAGGGGATAAATTCACCCCTCCACTTT. Encoded protein: CASSFQGINSPLHF.

CDR3 sequence (DNA): TGTGCCAGCAGTTACACGGGGGGGATACAGCCCCAGCATTTT. This gives the protein CASSYTGGIQPQHF. This chain connects TRBV6-2 or TRBV6-3 to TRBJ1-5; D is possibly TRBD1 (5 bases). V was shortened by 2 bases and J by 7 bases, with 12 bases between the two germline ends. The CDR3 extends over 14 amino acids. CDR1 is MNHEY and CDR2 is SVGEGT in the germline V gene.

This rearrangement joins TRBV6-5 to TRBJ1-6, with D uncertain. This CDR3 is 15 amino acids long. In germline, CDR1 is MNHEY, CDR2 SVGAGI. V lost 7 bases and J lost 7, with 17 bases in between. CDR3 DNA sequence: TGTGCCAGCACTCTTCGAGGGATGAGGAATTCACCCCTCCACTTT. Amino acids: CASTLRGMRNSPLHF.

About this clone: Distinct nucleotide sequences in the sample also encode this CDR3. This chain uses TRBV9 with TRBJ1-1, with a possible D match to TRBD1 (5 bases). The V gene lost 4 bases and the J gene lost 4 bases, with 11 bases spanning the gap. From germline, CDR1 is SGDLS and CDR2 YYNGEE. The CDR3 is made up of 13 amino acids. CDR3 nucleotide sequence: TGTGCCAGCAGCCCCTGGGGGGGCACTGAAGCTTTCTTT. It translates to CASSPWGGTEAFF.

The V call is TRBV6-5, the J call TRBJ1-1, with D unresolved. V lost 7 bases and J lost 8, with 14 bases in between. The germline CDR1 and CDR2 sequences are MNHEY and SVGAGI. This CDR3 is 12 amino acids long. The CDR3 is CASTVGSREAFF. Written as DNA, the CDR3 is TGTGCCAGCACGGTCGGGAGCCGCGAAGCTTTCTTT.

The chain combines TRBV4-2 with TRBJ1-5; the match to TRBD1 covers 7 bases. The V segment lost 2 bases and the J segment 5 bases; nucleotides outside the gene matches: 9. The CDR3 totals 16 residues. Per germline, CDR1 LGHNA and CDR2 YNFKEQ. The CDR3 sequence: CASSQTGTADDQPQHF. The CDR3 DNA reads TGTGCCAGCAGCCAAACCGGGACAGCTGACGATCAGCCCCAGCATTTT.

The J gene is TRBJ1-2, the V gene TRBV12-5, with D possibly being TRBD1 (5 bases). The CDR3 sequence is 11 residues long. The ends were cut back, 5 bases at V and 9 bases at J, with 10 bases in the middle. The germline V gene has CDR1 LGHNT and CDR2 FRNRAP. CDR3 protein: CASGEGRSYTF. The CDR3 nucleotides are TGTGCTAGTGGTGAGGGGAGGAGCTACACCTTC.

The rearrangement joins TRBV3-1 (or the pseudogene TRBV3-2) to TRBJ2-5, with TRBD2 matching 9 bases. The trim removed 4 bases at V and 7 bases at J, leaving 13 bases unmatched. The CDR3 is 16 residues long. Germline-derived CDR1 and CDR2 are LGHDT and YNNKEL (reference sequence). CDR3 nucleotides: TGTGCCAGCAGCCCCAACATTTTGCGGGGGGGTGGGACCCAGTACTTC. It specifies CASSPNILRGGGTQYF.

The chain has TRBV5-6 and TRBJ2-7, with 7 bases lining up with TRBD2. This CDR3 comprises 14 residues. Per the germline V gene, CDR1 is SGHDT and CDR2 is YYEEEE. V shed 1 base, J shed 7 bases, and the junction held 8 bases outside the gene matches. CDR3 sequence (DNA): TGTGCCAGCAGCTTGTACGGACCGGGGGGTGAGCAGTACTTC. Amino acid sequence: CASSLYGPGGEQYF.

The chain links TRBV19 to TRBJ1-6; D unresolved. Germline V gene sequence: CDR1 LNHDA, CDR2 SQIVND (reference sequence). The CDR3 is 12 amino acids. V shed 3 bases and J shed 7 bases, with 4 bases lying between them. The chain's CDR3 is CASSIENSPLHF. CDR3 coding DNA: TGTGCCAGTAGTATTGAGAATTCACCCCTCCACTTT.

This rearrangement joins TRBV4-2 to TRBJ2-1; 11 positions agree with TRBD2. Germline trimming cut 1 base from V and 7 bases from J; bases unmatched to any gene: 9. This CDR3 has 17 residues. CDR1 and CDR2 (germline): LGHNA, YNFKEQ. CDR3 loop: CASSQVGGSGGVNEQFF. CDR3 sequence (DNA): TGTGCCAGCAGCCAAGTAGGTGGTAGCGGGGGGGTAAATGAGCAGTTCTTC.

The chain joins TRBV5-1 to TRBJ2-1; 7 nucleotides match TRBD1. Looked up from germline, CDR1 is SGHRS and CDR2 is YFSETQ. This CDR3 has 15 amino acids. V gave up 2 bases and J gave up 6 bases; unmatched junction bases: 8. The CDR3 DNA reads as TGCGCCAGCAGCTTTCGACAGGGAATAGTCAATGAGCAGTTCTTC. Encoded protein: CASSFRQGIVNEQFF.

The genes are TRBV11-2 and TRBJ1-1, with 9 bases aligning to TRBD1. CDR3 length: 12 amino acids. CDR1 and CDR2 from the germline V gene are SGHAT and FQNNGV. Trimming removed 5 bases from V and 10 bases from J; junction bases left unmatched: 5. The CDR3 region is CASSPQGAGAFF. CDR3 in DNA: TGTGCCAGCAGCCCACAGGGGGCAGGAGCTTTCTTT. Based on the CDR3 plus reference TRBV11-2 and TRBJ1-1, the full variable domain is EAGVAQSPRYKIIEKRQSVAFWCNPISGHATLYWYQQILGQGPKLLIQFQNNGVVDDSQLPKDRFSAERLKGVDSTLKIQPAKLEDSAVYLCASSPQGAGAFFGQGTRLTVV.

This clone was counted only a few times. The chain links TRBV12-3 or TRBV12-4 to TRBJ1-1, with D hard to call. Trimming pared 6 bases from V and 4 bases from J, leaving 6 bases between. The CDR3 loop spans 11 amino acids. CDR3: CASSLPTEAFF. In nucleotides, the CDR3 is TGTGCCAGCAGCCTCCCCACTGAAGCTTTCTTT.

The chain employs TRBV9 and TRBJ2-2, with 9 bases aligning to TRBD1. Germline CDR1 reads SGDLS; CDR2 reads YYNGEE. Trimming took 4 bases from V and 5 from J; bases not matched to a gene: 9. The CDR3 totals 16 residues. This CDR3 reads CASSFAGTGRTGELFF. CDR3 sequence (DNA): TGTGCCAGCAGCTTCGCCGGGACAGGGAGGACCGGGGAGCTGTTTTTT.

The chain joins TRBV30 to TRBJ1-1; TRBD1 agrees at 7 bases. With V trimmed by 4 bases and J by 1 base, 3 bases remained unmatched. Germline CDR1 and CDR2: GTSNPN and SVGIG (reference sequence). The CDR3 totals 13 residues. CDR3 amino acids: CAWTRQGNTEAFF. The CDR3, as DNA: TGTGCCTGGACTCGACAGGGGAACACTGAAGCTTTCTTT.

The chain recombines TRBV14 with TRBJ1-2; D gene uncertain. Trimming shortened V by 2 bases and J by 3 bases, and 4 bases separated the two germline ends. Germline values: CDR1 SGHDN, CDR2 FVKESK. The CDR3 extends over 12 amino acids. The CDR3 loop is CASSQRDYGYTF. In DNA form, the CDR3 reads TGTGCCAGCAGCCAAAGAGACTATGGCTACACCTTC.

The chain links TRBV5-1 to TRBJ2-7; D gene unclear. CDR3 length: 12 amino acids. Germline V gives CDR1 SGHRS, CDR2 YFSETQ. The germline V and J ends were trimmed by 0 bases and 7 bases, with 8 bases remaining between them. CDR3 loop: CASSLGSPEQYF. The DNA for the CDR3 is TGCGCCAGCAGCTTGGGTTCCCCTGAGCAGTACTTC.